These 7 T cell receptor beta chains share one sample of origin, sequenced in a study of shared clonotypes between healthy human individuals. Positive CCR7 selection of CD45RO-negative cells yielded the naive CD8 cells, and terminally differentiated effector memory CD45RA+ cells were excluded. Clones were sequenced by immunoSEQ multiplex PCR, and TCRdb holds only the in-frame ones, with some missing. The table includes about 610,000 clones, about 96% detected once. The sample comprised naive CD8+ T cells sorted from blood. The receptors come from a woman aged 25-40 years in good health.

The chain combines TRBV11-2 with TRBJ1-2; 9 bases line up with TRBD1. CDR3 length: 17 residues. The V gene end was trimmed by 2 bases and the J gene end by 4 bases; junction bases not matched to a gene: 11. The germline CDR1 and CDR2 sequences are SGHAT and FQNNGV. As DNA, the CDR3 is TGTGCCAGCAGCTTAAATGTCCCGGGACAGGGCCTCTATGGCTACACCTTC. It is translated as CASSLNVPGQGLYGYTF.

The chain recombines TRBV30 with TRBJ2-5; D unresolved. Germline CDR1 GTSNPN, CDR2 SVGIG (reference sequence). The CDR3 length is 15 residues. Trimming shortened V by 2 bases and J by 0 bases, and 13 bases separated the two germline ends. The CDR3: CAWSSPQVYQETQYF. DNA for the CDR3: TGTGCCTGGAGTTCCCCCCAGGTTTACCAAGAGACCCAGTACTTC.

The chain recombines TRBV19 with TRBJ1-5; D is unclear. The CDR3 sequence is 13 residues long. V was shortened by 2 bases and J by 4 bases, with 6 bases between the two germline ends. CDR1 and CDR2 (germline): LNHDA, SQIVND (reference sequence). The CDR3 nucleotides read TGTGCCAGTAGTATAAGACATAATCAGCCCCAGCATTTT. Encoded protein: CASSIRHNQPQHF.

The table lists this clone with a count of one. V usage is TRBV2 and J usage is TRBJ2-1; D perhaps matches TRBD2 (5 bases). Germline V gives CDR1 SNHLY, CDR2 FYNNEI. The CDR3 is 14 residues long. With 6 bases removed from V and 8 bases from J, the gap between germline ends came to 17 bases. The CDR3 coding sequence is TGTGCCAGCAGCGTGTTCTTTGGAGCGGATGAGCAGTTCTTC. Protein sequence: CASSVFFGADEQFF. The whole variable domain, filled in from reference TRBV2 and TRBJ2-1, reads EPEVTQTPSHQVTQMGQEVILRCVPISNHLYFYWYRQILGQKVEFLVSFYNNEISEKSEIFDDQFSVERPDGSNFTLKIRSTKLEDSAMYFCASSVFFGADEQFFGPGTRLTVL.

This chain links TRBV6-6 with TRBJ2-1; the D gene is possibly TRBD2 (5 bases). The germline V and J ends were trimmed by 2 bases and 6 bases, with 5 bases remaining between them. CDR1 and CDR2 from the germline V gene are MNHNY and SVGAGI (reference sequence). The CDR3 loop spans 12 amino acids. The CDR3 nucleotides read TGTGCCAGCAGTTACGGGAGCAATGAGCAGTTCTTC. Its protein is CASSYGSNEQFF.

In this sample, this clone turned up once. V usage is TRBV7-2 and J usage is TRBJ2-2; TRBD2 is a possible D gene (5 bases). The germline V and J ends were trimmed by 1 base and 3 bases, with 9 bases remaining between them. The V gene's germline CDR1 is SGHTA and CDR2 FQGNSA. CDR3 length: 15 amino acids. This chain's CDR3 is CASSLVASDTGELFF. Here the CDR3 DNA reads TGTGCCAGCAGCTTAGTAGCGTCGGACACCGGGGAGCTGTTTTTT.

The chain uses TRBV6-5 and TRBJ1-5; D may be TRBD1 (6 bases). Germline CDR1 is MNHEY and CDR2 is SVGAGI. Trimming left V 0 bases short and J 3 bases short, with 9 bases between. This CDR3 spans 15 amino acids. The CDR3 DNA reads as TGTGCCAGCAGTTACTCTCAGGGGACCAATCAGCCCCAGCATTTT. This gives the protein CASSYSQGTNQPQHF.